The TCR beta chain described here comes from a study of OX40 agonist ivuxolimab in advanced cancers. CDR1 and CDR2 from the germline V gene are MGHDK and SYGVNS. This CDR3 has 15 residues. V lost 4 bases, J lost 3 bases, and 14 bases lay in between. The protocol was immunoSEQ multiplex PCR, while the TCRdb copy is restricted to in-frame clones and leaves out a portion. The top ten clones hold under 2.5% of a sample with some 48,000 clones, around nine tenths of them seen once. The chain is built from TRBV25-1 and TRBJ2-3, with D tentatively TRBD1 (6 bases). Sequencing was performed on CD4+ or CD8+ T cells sorted from blood, taken in a trial of the OX40 agonist ivuxolimab. The receptor comes from an adult with an advanced solid tumor such as melanoma, head and neck, liver or kidney cancer. The CDR3 bases are TGTGCCAGCAGTGCGACAGGTGGTAAGACAGATACGCAGTATTTT. Amino acids: CASSATGGKTDTQYF.